These T cell receptor beta chains were read from a single sample in a study of blood T cell repertoires in COVID-19. Using immunoSEQ multiplex PCR, the repertoire was profiled, and TCRdb retains in-frame clones only, with some absent. The sample lists 250,000 to 400,000 clones; more than 70% were seen once. The sequenced sample was peripheral blood. The receptors here all came from a woman in her twenties or thirties with COVID-19, enrolled during active disease. Each CDR3 is given with its conserved first and last residue. Clone size is not always given. Where it is, it says once, few, many or a class for expanded clones.

.,TRBV9,CASSGWDRGYNEQFF
.,TRBV19,CASSIPGQGRASGGGYNEQFF
.,TRBV28,CASSPLAVSSYNEQFF
.,TRBV7-2,CASTSPRRAVNTEAFF
.,TRBV19,CASSTTGWAEAFF
few,TRBV2,CASSGGREQPQHF
.,TRBV20-1,CSASGSGVGDTQYF
.,TRBV9,CASSVGVSGGETDTQYF
.,TRBV24-1,CATRGDSGGYNEQFF
once,TRBV27,CASGPLGRANYGYTF
.,TRBV7-9,CASSKQGREKLFF
.,TRBV14,CASSQDRGSGELFF
once,TRBV27,CASSSRTGDGYTF
.,TRBV6-1,CASSEVEEDYSPLHF
.,TRBV6-2/TRBV6-3,CASSPDRGYTEAFF
.,TRBV2,CASSEVSVGGALEQYF
.,TRBV6-2/TRBV6-3,CASSYFGDTDTQYF
.,TRBV5-6,CASSLGDRPWGAFF
once,TRBV6-5,CASSPGLNFYEQYF